A selection of T cell receptor beta chains follows, all from one sample in a study of T cells after yellow fever vaccination. Each CDR3 protein gets one entry after TCRdb re-called the 5' RACE reads with MiXCR. The sample gives some 670,000 distinct CDR3 sequences, 12% of which show up once; under 15% is in the top ten. Sequencing used PBMCs, obtained on the day of the yellow fever booster vaccination. The source is a man aged 25-40 years who received the YFV17D yellow fever vaccine. CDR3s include the opening cysteine and the closing phenylalanine or tryptophan. The size of a clone is reported for some rows only, either as once, few or many, or as a class for expanded clones.

size: NA
V: TRBV12-3/TRBV12-4
CDR3: CASYKDGRDYGYTF

size: few
V: TRBV6-1
CDR3: CASRNTGDRLEGYTF

size: NA
V: TRBV2
CDR3: CASKETTTGELFF

size: NA
V: TRBV3-1
CDR3: CASSQDGSGSSGEETQYF

size: NA
V: TRBV5-1
CDR3: CASSLVGPYFRNSPLHF

size: many
V: TRBV12-3/TRBV12-4
CDR3: CASSLGSPTGELFF

size: few
V: TRBV12-3/TRBV12-4
CDR3: CASSYTSGSIYNEQFF

size: NA
V: TRBV6-2/TRBV6-3
CDR3: CASSYRPSGRAGAKNIQYF

size: NA
V: TRBV2
CDR3: CASSETRTGHEQYF

size: NA
V: TRBV20-1
CDR3: CSARDVQSGDTQYF

size: few
V: TRBV4-3
CDR3: CASSQPKTSAQKEQYF